These 22 T cell receptor beta chains were all obtained from the same sample, sequenced in a study of long-term antiretroviral therapy in people with HIV. With survey level as its setting, the immunoSEQ assay was v3.0. The data were produced by immunoSEQ multiplex PCR, yet TCRdb's version contains in-frame clones alone and is incomplete. The sample includes some 22,000 clones, approximately 86% seen only once; the top ten take 3% to 4%. Source: unsorted PBMCs, taken around 4 years after starting antiretroviral therapy. These receptors originate from a man between 18 and 29 years old with HIV.

The V gene is TRBV5-5, the J gene TRBJ2-2; 7 nucleotides agree with TRBD1. V was pared by 3 bases and J by 4 bases, with 9 bases of the junction left unmatched. Germline V CDR1 and CDR2: SGHKS, YYEKEE (reference sequence). This CDR3 is 16 amino acids long. The CDR3 DNA reads as TGTGCCAGCAGCTCATATACAGGGGTGAGCACCGGGGAGCTGTTTTTT. Translating gives CASSSYTGVSTGELFF.

CDR3 coding DNA: TGTGCCAGCAGCTTAGAAGGACACCCCGGGATTTCACCCCTCCACTTT. Its translation is CASSLEGHPGISPLHF. The chain links TRBV7-9 to TRBJ1-6; a weak D match, TRBD1 (5 bases). Germline CDR1 is SEHNR and CDR2 is FQNEAQ (reference sequence). This CDR3 has 16 residues. With 1 base removed from V and 9 bases from J, the gap between germline ends came to 16 bases.

This chain links TRBV18 with TRBJ2-4, with 10 nucleotides matching TRBD1. Germline assignment: CDR1 KGHSH and CDR2 LQKENI. After removal of 3 bases from V and 1 base from J, the junction contained 3 bases not matched to a gene. CDR3 length: 16 amino acids. This chain's CDR3 is CASSPVGQGAKNIQYF. The CDR3 DNA reads TGTGCCAGCTCACCCGTGGGACAGGGGGCCAAAAACATTCAGTACTTC. Drawing the rest from reference TRBV18 and TRBJ2-4, the complete variable domain is NAGVMQNPRHLVRRRGQEARLRCSPMKGHSHVYWYRQLPEEGLKFMVYLQKENIIDESGMPKERFSAEFPKEGPSILRIQQVVRGDSAAYFCASSPVGQGAKNIQYFGAGTRLSVL.

This chain links TRBV7-9 with TRBJ1-4; D not resolved. V gave up 2 bases and J gave up 4 bases, with 14 bases separating them. Per the germline V gene, CDR1 is SEHNR and CDR2 is FQNEAQ (reference sequence). This CDR3 has 16 amino acids. CDR3 DNA sequence: TGTGCCAGCAGCTTACTAGGCGGATTGAGTAATGAAAAACTGTTTTTT. It translates to CASSLLGGLSNEKLFF.

The chain links TRBV10-3 to TRBJ1-1, with D perhaps matching TRBD1 (5 bases). Per the germline V gene, CDR1 is ENHRY and CDR2 is SYGVKD. CDR3 length: 14 residues. The V and J ends lost 8 bases and 1 base respectively, with 14 bases between them. CDR3 sequence (DNA): TGTGCCATCGCAGGGCATGCGAGGAACACTGAAGCTTTCTTT. It is translated as CAIAGHARNTEAFF.

V and J are TRBV2 and TRBJ2-3; 9 nucleotides align to TRBD1. Germline assignment: CDR1 SNHLY and CDR2 FYNNEI. The trim removed 8 bases at V and 1 base at J, leaving 10 bases unmatched. The CDR3 is 16 residues long. CDR3 residues: CASRPGQGLGTDTQYF. Written as DNA, the CDR3 is TGTGCCAGCCGGCCGGGACAGGGTCTAGGCACAGATACGCAGTATTTT.

The chain couples TRBV7-9 to TRBJ1-2; D unclear. The CDR3 is made up of 14 amino acids. CDR1 is SEHNR and CDR2 is FQNEAQ in the germline V gene (reference sequence). Trimming took off 0 bases at V and 7 bases at J, with 12 bases between the two ends. This CDR3 reads CASSLAGVGFGYTF. DNA of the CDR3: TGTGCCAGCAGCTTAGCTGGCGTAGGGTTTGGCTACACCTTC.

This chain links TRBV7-9 with TRBJ1-4, with 7 nucleotides matching TRBD1. V was pared by 4 bases and J by 6 bases, with 11 bases of the junction left unmatched. The germline gives CDR1 SEHNR, CDR2 FQNEAQ (reference sequence). CDR3 length: 16 amino acids. CDR3 loop: CASSSFMGQRDEKLFF. CDR3 in DNA: TGTGCCAGCAGCTCGTTTATGGGACAGCGAGATGAAAAACTGTTTTTT.

This chain joins TRBV6-4 and TRBJ2-3; D perhaps matches TRBD2 (5 bases). The CDR3 spans 13 residues. Germline assignment: CDR1 MRHNA and CDR2 SNTAGT. Between the trimmed V and J ends, which lost 4 bases and 6 bases, there was a span of 11 bases. The chain's CDR3 is CASSATIHDTQYF. CDR3 nucleotide sequence: TGTGCCAGCAGTGCGACTATTCATGATACGCAGTATTTT.

The table lists this clone with a count of one. The rearrangement joins TRBV7-8 to TRBJ2-5; D may be TRBD2 (5 bases). V lost 5 bases and J lost 4, with 14 bases in between. CDR1 is SGHVS and CDR2 is FQNEAQ in the germline V gene. This CDR3 spans 14 amino acids. The CDR3 here is CASSPSRLAETQYF. In DNA form, the CDR3 reads TGTGCCAGCAGCCCTTCGAGGCTAGCAGAGACCCAGTACTTC.

The chain carries TRBV5-1 and TRBJ1-3; D is unclear. Germline CDR1 and CDR2: SGHRS and YFSETQ. The CDR3 runs 13 residues. Trimming left V 5 bases short and J 0 bases short, with 6 bases between. Here the CDR3 DNA reads TGCGCCAGCAGGGGCGCCTCTGGAAACACCATATATTTT. Translation: CASRGASGNTIYF.

The V call is TRBV4-1, the J call TRBJ2-3; D is possibly TRBD2 (5 bases). Germline CDR1 is MGHRA and CDR2 is YSYEKL. CDR3 length equals 13 residues. V lost 2 bases and J 5 bases, leaving 8 bases between the germline ends. CDR3 DNA sequence: TGCGCCAGCAGCCAAAGTGGAGGAGATACGCAGTATTTT. Amino acids: CASSQSGGDTQYF.

This clone appeared a few times. The rearrangement uses TRBV11-2 and TRBJ1-6; tentatively, D is TRBD1 (5 bases). The CDR3 covers 14 residues. Germline-derived CDR1 and CDR2 are SGHAT and FQNNGV. Trimming cost V 5 bases and J 8 bases, with 13 bases left between them. CDR3 residues: CASSPSSRDSPLHF. The CDR3 coding sequence is TGTGCCAGCAGCCCTTCGTCCAGGGATTCACCCCTCCACTTT.

V and J are TRBV6-5 and TRBJ1-6; 9 nucleotides agree with TRBD1. The germline gives CDR1 MNHEY, CDR2 SVGAGI. The CDR3 is made up of 16 amino acids. The V and J ends lost 3 bases and 7 bases, in that order; junction bases with no gene match: 7. As DNA, the CDR3 is TGTGCCAGCAGTTATTTCGGGACAGGGCCGAATTCACCCCTCCACTTT. Translated, it gives CASSYFGTGPNSPLHF.

The rearrangement links TRBV25-1 to TRBJ1-4, with a weak D call TRBD1 (6 bases). Deletions cut 2 bases from V and 8 bases from J, with 24 bases between. Per the germline V gene, CDR1 is MGHDK and CDR2 is SYGVNS. There are 18 residues in the CDR3. The CDR3 reads CASSERGGQGGGREKLFF. The CDR3 coding sequence is TGTGCCAGCAGTGAACGGGGGGGGCAGGGAGGAGGACGGGAAAAACTGTTTTTT.

The sample holds one count of this clone. The genes are TRBV7-2 and TRBJ1-5; D gene unclear. This CDR3 is 15 amino acids long. The ends were cut back, 1 base at V and 4 bases at J, with 11 bases in the middle. In germline, CDR1 is SGHTA, CDR2 FQGNSA. The CDR3 loop reads CASSLVLGGNQPQHF. Here the CDR3 DNA reads TGTGCCAGCAGCTTAGTTCTGGGAGGGAATCAGCCCCAGCATTTT.

The table lists this clone with a count of one. This rearrangement joins TRBV6-4 to TRBJ2-3; 7 positions match TRBD1. V was clipped by 3 bases and J by 3 bases; unmatched bases: 6. The CDR3 has 15 residues. CDR1 and CDR2 from the germline V gene are MRHNA and SNTAGT. The CDR3 region is CASSERQGETDTQYF. The CDR3 DNA sequence: TGTGCCAGCAGTGAACGACAGGGAGAGACAGATACGCAGTATTTT.

This clone was observed a single time. The CDR3 region is CASSLGTGDTEAFF. CDR3 nucleotide sequence: TGTGCCAGCTCACTAGGTACAGGAGACACTGAAGCTTTCTTT. The chain has TRBV18 and TRBJ1-1; TRBD1 is a possible D gene (5 bases). Per the germline V gene, CDR1 is KGHSH and CDR2 is LQKENI. V lost 4 bases and J lost 3, with 12 bases in between. The CDR3 loop spans 14 amino acids.

This clone was detected only once. V and J are TRBV7-9 and TRBJ1-1, with D unresolved. CDR1 SEHNR and CDR2 FQNEAQ come from the germline V gene (reference sequence). This CDR3 contains 14 residues. V lost 5 bases to trimming and J lost 4 bases, with 14 bases between them. CDR3 nucleotide sequence: TGTGCCAGCAGCGTGAGCGGGGTTACCACTGAAGCTTTCTTT. The encoded protein is CASSVSGVTTEAFF.

The V call is TRBV7-2, the J call TRBJ2-5; TRBD1 might be the D (6 bases). V was trimmed by 0 bases and J by 5 bases, leaving 16 bases between them. Germline V gene sequence: CDR1 SGHTA, CDR2 FQGNSA. This CDR3 is 16 amino acids long. CDR3 bases: TGTGCCAGCAGCTTAGCGTGGGACACCCATTCGGAGACCCAGTACTTC. Amino acid sequence: CASSLAWDTHSETQYF.

There are a few counts of this clone. This chain joins TRBV27 and TRBJ2-2; no firm D call. V lost 5 bases and J lost 8, with 12 bases in between. Germline V lookup: CDR1 MNHEY, CDR2 SMNVEV (reference sequence). The CDR3 spans 13 residues. The CDR3 DNA reads TGTGCCAGCAGTATAAATAGGCAGGGGGAGCTGTTTTTT. Protein: CASSINRQGELFF.

This rearrangement joins TRBV4-2 to TRBJ2-5; 9 nucleotides line up with TRBD2. The J segment lost 4 bases and the V segment lost 2 bases, leaving 8 bases of the junction unmatched. Germline lookup yields CDR1 LGHNA and CDR2 YNFKEQ. This CDR3 region has 16 residues. CDR3 sequence (DNA): TGTGCCAGCAGCCAAAACGGAGCGGGGGGATTAGAGACCCAGTACTTC. Protein sequence: CASSQNGAGGLETQYF.